A selection of T cell receptor beta chains follows, all from one sample in a study of blood T cell repertoires in COVID-19. Assay: immunoSEQ multiplex PCR; the TCRdb copy retains only in-frame clones and omits some. The sample shows a few hundred thousand clones, 65% to 90% of them seen only once. Sequenced: peripheral blood. Every receptor here comes from a woman in her fifties or sixties with COVID-19, enrolled during active disease. Both conserved end residues are part of each CDR3. D genes are given only for firm matches. Only part of the rows carry a size: once, few, many, or a class if the clone is expanded.

j_gene | v_gene | abundance | d_gene | CDR3aa | CDR3nt
TRBJ1-1 | TRBV2 | - | - | CATTGPANTEAFF | TGTGCTACAACAGGGCCGGCGAACACTGAAGCTTTCTTT
TRBJ2-5 | TRBV29-1 | - | - | CSVLKSRSQTGTQYF | TGCAGCGTCCTTAAATCCCGAAGCCAGACGGGGACCCAGTACTTC
TRBJ1-5 | TRBV27 | few | TRBD1 | CASSLSRGSHQPQHF | TGTGCCAGCAGTTTAAGCAGGGGGTCCCATCAGCCCCAGCATTTT
TRBJ2-3 | TRBV6-4 | few | - | CASSLASTDTQYF | TGTGCCAGCAGTCTAGCCAGCACAGATACGCAGTATTTT
TRBJ2-7 | TRBV7-8 | - | - | CASSLGTFGGSAYEQYF | TGTGCCAGCAGCTTAGGCACCTTTGGAGGGTCGGCCTACGAGCAGTACTTC
TRBJ2-7 | TRBV4-3 | - | TRBD1 | CASSQEGTATYEQYF | TGCGCCAGCAGCCAAGAGGGGACAGCGACCTACGAGCAGTACTTC
TRBJ2-2 | TRBV4-2 | - | TRBD2 | CASSQLSGADTGELFF | TGTGCCAGCAGCCAATTAAGCGGGGCCGACACCGGGGAGCTGTTTTTT
TRBJ2-3 | TRBV9 | - | - | CASRLSSGSTDTQYF | TGTGCCAGCAGACTTAGTAGCGGTAGCACAGATACGCAGTATTTT
TRBJ2-1 | TRBV5-1 | few | TRBD2 | CASSLAAGAYNEQFF | TGCGCCAGCAGCTTGGCAGCGGGGGCTTACAATGAGCAGTTCTTC
TRBJ1-1 | TRBV18 | - | TRBD1 | CASSPSGQGADTEAFF | TGTGCCAGCTCACCATCCGGACAGGGGGCGGACACTGAAGCTTTCTTT
TRBJ2-3 | TRBV19 | - | TRBD1 | CASIEGGQGAGDTQYF | TGTGCCAGCATAGAGGGGGGACAGGGGGCAGGAGATACGCAGTATTTT
TRBJ2-1 | TRBV5-1 | - | TRBD1 | CASSQRTGDEQFF | TGCGCCAGCAGCCAAAGGACAGGGGATGAGCAGTTCTTC
TRBJ1-2 | TRBV5-1 | - | TRBD1 | CASSLLTGNLGEGYTF | TGCGCCAGCAGCCTGTTGACAGGGAACCTTGGAGAGGGCTACACCTTC
TRBJ2-3 | TRBV11-2 | few | - | CASSLDREATQYF | TGTGCCAGCAGCTTAGATCGTGAAGCTACGCAGTATTTT
TRBJ1-1 | TRBV7-9 | once | TRBD1 | CASSALDREATEAFF | TGTGCCAGCAGCGCCCTCGACAGGGAGGCCACTGAAGCTTTCTTT
TRBJ2-3 | TRBV10-3 | - | TRBD2 | CAISGPDKSGASTDTQYF | TGTGCCATCAGTGGACCCGATAAAAGCGGGGCATCCACAGATACGCAGTATTTT
TRBJ2-7 | TRBV4-1 | - | TRBD1 | CASSQQGANSYEQYF | TGCGCCAGCAGCCAACAGGGGGCGAATTCCTACGAGCAGTACTTC
TRBJ2-5 | TRBV7-3 | - | - | CASTPSSQETQYF | TGTGCCAGCACCCCTAGCAGCCAAGAGACCCAGTACTTC
TRBJ2-7 | TRBV5-4 | - | TRBD2 | CASSNSGVGGEQYF | TGTGCCAGCAGCAATAGCGGGGTTGGTGGCGAGCAGTACTTC
TRBJ1-1 | TRBV19 | - | - | CASSIGQGHEAFF | TGTGCCAGTAGTATAGGCCAGGGTCATGAAGCTTTCTTT
TRBJ2-1 | TRBV29-1 | - | TRBD1 | CSARDSRQDNEQFF | TGCAGCGCCCGGGACAGTCGGCAAGACAATGAGCAGTTCTTC
TRBJ2-1 | TRBV3-1/TRBV3-2 | - | - | CASGGLKDRYNEQFF | TGTGCCAGCGGAGGACTTAAGGACAGATACAATGAGCAGTTCTTC
TRBJ2-3 | TRBV11-2 | - | - | CASSLVLSTQDTQYF | TGTGCCAGCAGCTTAGTTCTTTCAACACAGGATACGCAGTATTTT
TRBJ2-7 | TRBV6-5 | - | TRBD2 | CASFGGYEQYF | TGTGCCAGCTTCGGGGGGTACGAGCAGTACTTC
TRBJ2-2 | TRBV19 | - | TRBD2 | CASSVSGGTGELFF | TGTGCCAGTAGTGTTAGCGGGGGCACCGGGGAGCTGTTTTTT
TRBJ1-4 | TRBV9 | - | - | CASSVEREGVPTTNEKLFF | TGTGCCAGCAGCGTAGAGAGGGAGGGGGTGCCTACAACTAATGAAAAACTGTTTTTT
TRBJ1-4 | TRBV2 | - | - | CASSEGRTFGKEKLFF | TGTGCCAGCAGTGAGGGCCGTACTTTCGGGAAGGAAAAACTGTTTTTT
TRBJ1-2 | TRBV3-1/TRBV3-2 | - | - | CASRREAGGAYGYTF | TGTGCCAGCAGGCGAGAGGCGGGGGGCGCTTATGGCTACACCTTC
TRBJ1-2 | TRBV11-3 | once | - | CASSLDATALYGYTF | TGTGCCAGCAGCTTAGATGCGACAGCCCTTTATGGCTACACCTTC